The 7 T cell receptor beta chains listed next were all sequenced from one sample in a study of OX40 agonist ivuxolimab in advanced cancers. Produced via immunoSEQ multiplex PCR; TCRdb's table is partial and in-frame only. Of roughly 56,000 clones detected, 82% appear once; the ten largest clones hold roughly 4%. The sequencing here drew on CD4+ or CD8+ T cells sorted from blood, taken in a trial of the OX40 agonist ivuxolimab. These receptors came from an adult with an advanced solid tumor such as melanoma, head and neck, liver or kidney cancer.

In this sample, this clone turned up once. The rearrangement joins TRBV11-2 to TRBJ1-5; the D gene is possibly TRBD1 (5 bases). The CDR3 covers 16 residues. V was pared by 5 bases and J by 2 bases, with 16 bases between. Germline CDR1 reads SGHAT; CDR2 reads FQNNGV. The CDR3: CASSPVGGTGNQPQHF. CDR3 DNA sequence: TGTGCCAGCAGCCCCGTGGGGGGGACGGGCAATCAGCCCCAGCATTTT.

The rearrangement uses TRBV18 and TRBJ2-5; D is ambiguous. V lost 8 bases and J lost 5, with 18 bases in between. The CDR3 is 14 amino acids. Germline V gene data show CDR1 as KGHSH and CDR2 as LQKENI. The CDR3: CASTQAWERETQYF. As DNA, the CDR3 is TGTGCCAGCACGCAAGCATGGGAAAGGGAGACCCAGTACTTC.

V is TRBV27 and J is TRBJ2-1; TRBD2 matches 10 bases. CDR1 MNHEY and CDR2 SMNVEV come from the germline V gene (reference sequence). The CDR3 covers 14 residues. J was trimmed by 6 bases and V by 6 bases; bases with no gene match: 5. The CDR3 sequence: CASRNSGRPNEQFF. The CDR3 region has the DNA TGTGCCAGCAGGAATAGCGGGAGGCCCAATGAGCAGTTCTTC.

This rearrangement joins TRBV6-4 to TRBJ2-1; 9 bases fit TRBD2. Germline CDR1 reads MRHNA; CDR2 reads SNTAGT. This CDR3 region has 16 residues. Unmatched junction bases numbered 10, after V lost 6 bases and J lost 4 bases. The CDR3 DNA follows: TGTGCCAGCAGCCCTAGTGTGGCGGGGGGGTACAATGAGCAGTTCTTC. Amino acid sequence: CASSPSVAGGYNEQFF.

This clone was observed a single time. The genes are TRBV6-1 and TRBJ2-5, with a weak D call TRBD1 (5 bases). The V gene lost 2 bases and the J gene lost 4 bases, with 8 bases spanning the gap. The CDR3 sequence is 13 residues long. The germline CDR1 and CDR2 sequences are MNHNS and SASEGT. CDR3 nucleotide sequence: TGTGCCAGCAGTGAATTGGGGCGAGAGACCCAGTACTTC. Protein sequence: CASSELGRETQYF.

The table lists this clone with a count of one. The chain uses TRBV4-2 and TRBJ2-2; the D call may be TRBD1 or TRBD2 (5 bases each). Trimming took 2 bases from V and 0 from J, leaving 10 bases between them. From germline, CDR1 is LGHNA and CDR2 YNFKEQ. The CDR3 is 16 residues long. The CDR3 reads CASSQRGVTNTGELFF. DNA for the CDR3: TGTGCCAGCAGCCAAAGGGGAGTGACGAACACCGGGGAGCTGTTTTTT.

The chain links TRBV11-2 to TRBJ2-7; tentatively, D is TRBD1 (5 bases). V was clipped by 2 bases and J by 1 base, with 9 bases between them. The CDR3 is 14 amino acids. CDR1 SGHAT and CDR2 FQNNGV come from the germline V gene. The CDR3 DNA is TGTGCCAGCAGCTTAAACAGGCCATCCTACGAGCAGTACTTC. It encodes CASSLNRPSYEQYF.